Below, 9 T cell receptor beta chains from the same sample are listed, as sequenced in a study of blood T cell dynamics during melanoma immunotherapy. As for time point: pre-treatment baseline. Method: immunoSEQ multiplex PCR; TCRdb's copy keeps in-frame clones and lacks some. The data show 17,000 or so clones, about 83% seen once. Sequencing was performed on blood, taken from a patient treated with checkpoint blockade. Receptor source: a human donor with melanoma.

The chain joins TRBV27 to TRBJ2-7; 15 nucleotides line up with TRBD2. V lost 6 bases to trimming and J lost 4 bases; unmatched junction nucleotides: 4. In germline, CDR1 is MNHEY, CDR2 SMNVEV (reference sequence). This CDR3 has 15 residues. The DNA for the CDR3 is TGTGCCAGCAGCCCGGGACTAGCGGGAGGTTACGAGCAGTACTTC. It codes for CASSPGLAGGYEQYF.

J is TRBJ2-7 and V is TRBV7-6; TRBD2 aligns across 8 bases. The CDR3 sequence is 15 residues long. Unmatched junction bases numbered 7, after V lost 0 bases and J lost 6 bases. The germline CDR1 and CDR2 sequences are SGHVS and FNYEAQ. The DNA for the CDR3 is TGTGCCAGCAGCTTAGCGGCGGGGGGAGGGTTCGAGCAGTACTTC. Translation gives CASSLAAGGGFEQYF. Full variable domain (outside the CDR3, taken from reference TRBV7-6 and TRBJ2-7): GAGVSQSPRYKVTKRGQDVALRCDPISGHVSLYWYRQALGQGPEFLTYFNYEAQQDKSGLPNDRFSAERPEGSISTLTIQRTEQRDSAMYRCASSLAAGGGFEQYFGPGTRLTVT.

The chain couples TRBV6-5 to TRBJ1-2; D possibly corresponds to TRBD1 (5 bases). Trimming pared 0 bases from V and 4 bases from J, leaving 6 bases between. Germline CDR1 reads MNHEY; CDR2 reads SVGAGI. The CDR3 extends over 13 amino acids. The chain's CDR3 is CASSYSDSYGYTF. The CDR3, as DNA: TGTGCCAGCAGTTACTCCGACAGCTATGGCTACACCTTC.

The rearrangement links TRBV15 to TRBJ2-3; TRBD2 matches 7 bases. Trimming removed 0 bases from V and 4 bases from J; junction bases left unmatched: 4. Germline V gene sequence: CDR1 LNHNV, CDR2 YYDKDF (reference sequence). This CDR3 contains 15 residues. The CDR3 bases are TGTGCCACCAGCAGAGAGGCGGGAGCGGCAGATACGCAGTATTTT. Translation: CATSREAGAADTQYF. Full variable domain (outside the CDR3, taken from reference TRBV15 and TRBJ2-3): DAMVIQNPRYQVTQFGKPVTLSCSQTLNHNVMYWYQQKSSQAPKLLFHYYDKDFNNEADTPDNFQSRRPNTSFCFLDIRSPGLGDTAMYLCATSREAGAADTQYFGPGTRLTVL.

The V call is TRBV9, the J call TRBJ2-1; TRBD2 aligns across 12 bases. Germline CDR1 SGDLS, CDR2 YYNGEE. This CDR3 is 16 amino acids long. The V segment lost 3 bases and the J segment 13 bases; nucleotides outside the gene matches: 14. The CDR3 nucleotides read TGTGCCAGCAGCGCACGACTAGCGGGAGATACAATGAAACAGTTCTTC. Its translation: CASSARLAGDTMKQFF.

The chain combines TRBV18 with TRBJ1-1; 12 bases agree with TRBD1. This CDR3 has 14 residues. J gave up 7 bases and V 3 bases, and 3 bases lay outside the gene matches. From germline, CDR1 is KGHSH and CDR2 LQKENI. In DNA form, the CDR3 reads TGTGCCAGCTCACCGGGACAGGGGGCAAGTGAAGCTTTCTTT. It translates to CASSPGQGASEAFF.

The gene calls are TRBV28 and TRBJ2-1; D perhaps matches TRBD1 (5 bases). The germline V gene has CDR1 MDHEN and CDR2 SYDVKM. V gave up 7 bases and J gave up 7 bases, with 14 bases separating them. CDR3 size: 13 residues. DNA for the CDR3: TGTGCCAGCAAGGGGCAGTTCTTTAATGAGCAGTTCTTC. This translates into CASKGQFFNEQFF. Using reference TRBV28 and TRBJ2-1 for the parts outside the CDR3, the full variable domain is DVKVTQSSRYLVKRTGEKVFLECVQDMDHENMFWYRQDPGLGLRLIYFSYDVKMKEKGDIPEGYSVSREKKERFSLILESASTNQTSMYLCASKGQFFNEQFFGPGTRLTVL.

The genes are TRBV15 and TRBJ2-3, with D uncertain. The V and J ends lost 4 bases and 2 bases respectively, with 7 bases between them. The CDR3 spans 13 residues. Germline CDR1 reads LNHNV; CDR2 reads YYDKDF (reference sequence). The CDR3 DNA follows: TGTGCCACCAGCACCGGACCCACAGATACGCAGTATTTT. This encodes CATSTGPTDTQYF.

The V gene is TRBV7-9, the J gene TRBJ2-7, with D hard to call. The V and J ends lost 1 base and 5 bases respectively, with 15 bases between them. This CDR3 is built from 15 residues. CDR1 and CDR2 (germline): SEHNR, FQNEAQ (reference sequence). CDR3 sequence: CASSLVGISGDEQYF. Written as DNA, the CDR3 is TGTGCCAGCAGCTTAGTTGGCATATCGGGCGACGAGCAGTACTTC.